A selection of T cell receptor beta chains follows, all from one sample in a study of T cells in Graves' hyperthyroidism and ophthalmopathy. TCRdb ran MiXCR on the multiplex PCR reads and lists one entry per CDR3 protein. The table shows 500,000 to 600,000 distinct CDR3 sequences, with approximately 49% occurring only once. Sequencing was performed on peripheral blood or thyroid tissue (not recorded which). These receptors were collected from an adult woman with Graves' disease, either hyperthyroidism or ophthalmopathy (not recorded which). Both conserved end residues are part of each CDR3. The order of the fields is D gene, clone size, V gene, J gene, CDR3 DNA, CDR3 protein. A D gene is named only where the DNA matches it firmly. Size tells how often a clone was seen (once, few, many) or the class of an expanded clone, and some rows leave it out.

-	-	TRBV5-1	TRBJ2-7	TGCGCCAGCACCCTAGCGTCGGGGGACGAGCAGTACTTC	CASTLASGDEQYF
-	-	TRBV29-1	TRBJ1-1	TGCAGCTCCCGGACGCAGACCAACACTGAAGCTTTCTTT	CSSRTQTNTEAFF
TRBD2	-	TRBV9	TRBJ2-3	TGTGCCAGCAGCGCCGGGGCTAGCGGTGGGGATACGCAGTATTTT	CASSAGASGGDTQYF
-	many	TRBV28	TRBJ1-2	TGTGCCAGCAGTCTAAACCCTAACTATGGCTACACCTTC	CASSLNPNYGYTF
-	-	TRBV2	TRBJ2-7	TGTGCCAGCAGTGAAGAGGAATCCTACTCCTACGAGCAGTACTTC	CASSEEESYSYEQYF
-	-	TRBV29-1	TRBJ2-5	TGCAGCGTTGGAGGAGGGGCCGAAAATCAGCCCCAGTACTTC	CSVGGGAENQPQYF
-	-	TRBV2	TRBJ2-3	TGTGCCAGCAATCGACCCACAGATACGCAGTATTTT	CASNRPTDTQYF
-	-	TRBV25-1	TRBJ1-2	TGTGCCAGCAGCATCCGGGGGGGCTACACCTTC	CASSIRGGYTF
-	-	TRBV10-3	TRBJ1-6	TGTGCCATCAGTGCGCAGGGCGCAATTATTTCACCCCTCCACTTT	CAISAQGAIISPLHF
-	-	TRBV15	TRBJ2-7	TGTGCCACCAGCAGAGAAGTGGGGTACGAGCAGTACTTC	CATSREVGYEQYF
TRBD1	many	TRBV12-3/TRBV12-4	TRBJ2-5	TGTGCCAGCTCCCTGCGGGACAGGGGGAAGACCCAGTACTTC	CASSLRDRGKTQYF
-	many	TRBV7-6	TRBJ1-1	TGTGCCAGCAGCTTTTTAGGGGAAATGAACACTGAAGCTTTCTTT	CASSFLGEMNTEAFF
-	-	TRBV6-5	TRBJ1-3	TGTGCTAGCAGTAGGAGTTCCTCTGGAAACACCATATATTTT	CASSRSSSGNTIYF
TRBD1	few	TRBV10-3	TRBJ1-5	TGTGCCACCTCACAGGGGAGGGATCAGCCCCAGCATTTT	CATSQGRDQPQHF
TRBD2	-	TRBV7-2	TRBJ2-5	TGTGCCAGCAGCCCCTCGAATAGCGGGAGGTGGACCCAGTACTTC	CASSPSNSGRWTQYF
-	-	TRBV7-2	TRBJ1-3	TGTGCCAGCATGGATCCCTCTGGAAACACCATATATTTT	CASMDPSGNTIYF
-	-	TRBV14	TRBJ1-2	TGTGCCAGCAGCCAAGTATCCGGCAGGGTCTATGGCTACACCTTC	CASSQVSGRVYGYTF
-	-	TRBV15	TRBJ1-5	TGTGCCACCAGCTCAGACCCAAGTAGCAATCAGCCCCAGCATTTT	CATSSDPSSNQPQHF
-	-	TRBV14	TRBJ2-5	TGTGCCAGCAGCCAAGGCGTTTTGGAGACCCAGTACTTC	CASSQGVLETQYF
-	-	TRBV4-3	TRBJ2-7	TGCGCCAGCAGCCGAAGCAGCGGGCACAACTACGAGCAGTACTTC	CASSRSSGHNYEQYF
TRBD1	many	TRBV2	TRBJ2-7	TGTGCCAGCAGTGTCAGGGGGTGGATCGAGCAGTACTTC	CASSVRGWIEQYF
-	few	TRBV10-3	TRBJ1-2	TGTGCCATCAGTGTCTCCGGCGGTAACTATGGCTACACCTTC	CAISVSGGNYGYTF
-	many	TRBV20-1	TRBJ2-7	TGCAGCGCTAGAGAGTACAGCTCCTACGAGCAGTACTTC	CSAREYSSYEQYF
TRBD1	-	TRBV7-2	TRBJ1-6	TGTGCCAGCAGTTTTCGGGGACAGAATTCACCCCTCCACTTT	CASSFRGQNSPLHF